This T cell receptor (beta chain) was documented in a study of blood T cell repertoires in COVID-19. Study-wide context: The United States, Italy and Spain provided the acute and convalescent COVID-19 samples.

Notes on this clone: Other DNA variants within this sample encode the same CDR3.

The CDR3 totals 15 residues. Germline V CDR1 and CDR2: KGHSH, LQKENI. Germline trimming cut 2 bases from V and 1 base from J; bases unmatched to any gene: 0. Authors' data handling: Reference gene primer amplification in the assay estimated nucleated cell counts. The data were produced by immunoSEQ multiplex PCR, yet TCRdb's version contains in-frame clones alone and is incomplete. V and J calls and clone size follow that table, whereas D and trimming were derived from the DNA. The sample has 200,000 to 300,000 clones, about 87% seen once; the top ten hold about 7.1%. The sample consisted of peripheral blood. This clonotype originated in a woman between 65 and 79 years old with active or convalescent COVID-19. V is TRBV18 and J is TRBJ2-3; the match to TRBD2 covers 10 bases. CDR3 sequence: CASSPTSGGTDTQYF. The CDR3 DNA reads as TGTGCCAGCTCACCAACTAGCGGGGGCACAGATACGCAGTATTTT.